The present T cell receptor (beta chain) was sequenced within a study of blood T cell repertoires in COVID-19. Only in-frame clones appear in the TCRdb table, and some are missing; sequencing was by immunoSEQ multiplex PCR. The sample consists of 130,000 to 150,000 clones, roughly 80% of them appearing once. CDR1 and CDR2 (germline): MNHEY, SVGAGI. This CDR3 is built from 15 residues. V was pared by 2 bases and J by 7 bases, with 17 bases between. The chain has TRBV6-5 and TRBJ1-1; D unclear. This clonotype originated in a man between 65 and 80 years old who had recovered from COVID-19. Sequencing used peripheral blood. The CDR3 reads CASSYLVGERDEAFF. In DNA form, the CDR3 reads TGTGCCAGCAGTTACCTCGTCGGGGAACGGGATGAAGCTTTCTTT.